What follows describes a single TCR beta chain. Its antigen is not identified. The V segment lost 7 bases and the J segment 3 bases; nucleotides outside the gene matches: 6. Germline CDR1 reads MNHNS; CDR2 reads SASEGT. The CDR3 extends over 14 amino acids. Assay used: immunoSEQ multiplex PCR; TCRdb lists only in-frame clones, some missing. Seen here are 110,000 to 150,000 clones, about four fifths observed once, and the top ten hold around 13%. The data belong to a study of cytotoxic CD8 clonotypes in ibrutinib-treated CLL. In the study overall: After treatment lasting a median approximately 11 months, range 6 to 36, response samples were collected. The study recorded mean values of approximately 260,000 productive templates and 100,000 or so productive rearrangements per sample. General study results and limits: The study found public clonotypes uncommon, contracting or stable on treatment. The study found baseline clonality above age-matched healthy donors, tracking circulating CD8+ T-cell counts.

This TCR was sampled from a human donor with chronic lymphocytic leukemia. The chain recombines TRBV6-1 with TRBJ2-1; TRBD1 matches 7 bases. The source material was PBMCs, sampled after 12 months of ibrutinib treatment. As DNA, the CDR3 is TGTGCCAGCAATGCCGACAGGGTCTACAATGAGCAGTTCTTC. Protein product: CASNADRVYNEQFF.